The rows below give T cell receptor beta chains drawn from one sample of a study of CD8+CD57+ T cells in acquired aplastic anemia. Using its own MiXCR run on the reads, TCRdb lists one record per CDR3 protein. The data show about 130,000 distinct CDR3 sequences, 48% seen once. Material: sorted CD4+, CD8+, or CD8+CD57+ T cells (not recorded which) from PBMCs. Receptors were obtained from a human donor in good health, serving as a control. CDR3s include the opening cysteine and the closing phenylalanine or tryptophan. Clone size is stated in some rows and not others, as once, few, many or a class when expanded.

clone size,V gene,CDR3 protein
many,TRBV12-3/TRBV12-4,CASSPKGRTNQPQHF
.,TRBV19,CASQTGDANEKLFF
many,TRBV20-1,CSARDLQGADYEQYF
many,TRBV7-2,CASSGRGQYSGANVLTF
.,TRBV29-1,CSVARGGETQYF
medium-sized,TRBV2,CASTEQSRHGYTF
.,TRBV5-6,CASSLVRGFGNTIYF
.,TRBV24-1,CATSDPAGASYEQYF
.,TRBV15,CATSRGRQGSPYGYTF
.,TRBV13,CASSSRLLNEQFF
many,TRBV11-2,CASSLGARGGERNQPQHF
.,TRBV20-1,CSAGWGDAQYF
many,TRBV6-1,CASTSPQVSNQPQHF
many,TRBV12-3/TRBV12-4,CASSFGTAPNYGYTF
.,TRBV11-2,CASSSTGWFEQYF
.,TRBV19,CASGGGPTSTDTQYF
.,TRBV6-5,CASSYSQGIYGYTF
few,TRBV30,CAWSAPPGVDSYTF
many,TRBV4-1,CASSQEQGGFVGANVLTF
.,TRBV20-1,CSAREGGRDTQYF
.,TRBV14,CASSPADF
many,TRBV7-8,CASSSGQGNEKLFF
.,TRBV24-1,CATSESGTGLYGYTF
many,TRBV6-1,CASSQTGYYEQYF
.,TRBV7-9,CASRQGGAVYGYTF
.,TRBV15,CATSRGRDRYNEQFF
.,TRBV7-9,CASSQESQGRGYTF
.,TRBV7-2,CASSPDRDSYEQYF
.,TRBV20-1,CSACSSGGNCNEQFF
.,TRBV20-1,CSATGTDNSPLHF
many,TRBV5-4,CASSPPGTLDNEQFF